Listed below are T cell receptor beta chains from one sample, sequenced in a study of control samples from healthy donors and cancer patients. Generated by immunoSEQ multiplex PCR, the TCRdb table keeps only in-frame clones and is missing some. This table has about 130,000 clones, approximately 89% appearing once. Sequencing was done on a sample of blood. Receptor source: a man between 18 and 29 years old in good health. CDR3s include the opening cysteine and the closing phenylalanine or tryptophan. Fields, in order: clone size, D gene, J gene, V gene, CDR3 DNA, CDR3 protein. A D gene is named only where the DNA matches it firmly. The size of a clone is reported for some rows only, either as once, few or many, or as a class for expanded clones.

size: once; D: .; J: TRBJ1-2; V: TRBV6-5; DNA: TGTGCCAGCACCCCCGGCAACTATGGCTACACCTTC; CDR3: CASTPGNYGYTF
size: .; D: TRBD1; J: TRBJ2-3; V: TRBV10-3; DNA: TGTGCCATCAGTGTTCAGGCAGGGGGTGGGACAGATACGCAGTATTTT; CDR3: CAISVQAGGGTDTQYF
size: .; D: .; J: TRBJ1-2; V: TRBV6-5; DNA: TGTGCCAGCAGATGGACACCGAACTATGGCTACACCTTC; CDR3: CASRWTPNYGYTF
size: .; D: TRBD2; J: TRBJ2-2; V: TRBV6-6; DNA: TGTGCCAGCAGGTCAACTAGCGCCGGGGAGCTGTTTTTT; CDR3: CASRSTSAGELFF
size: .; D: .; J: TRBJ1-2; V: TRBV15; DNA: TGTGCCACCAGCAGAGATTTGGGTCAAACTCACTATGGCTACACCTTC; CDR3: CATSRDLGQTHYGYTF
size: .; D: .; J: TRBJ1-5; V: TRBV2; DNA: TGTGCCAGCAGTGAAGCGCAGGGTAGTCGCAATTTT; CDR3: CASSEAQGSRNF
size: .; D: .; J: TRBJ1-2; V: TRBV7-3; DNA: TGTGCCAGCAGCCACGGACCCCAGGCGGACTATGGCTACACCTTC; CDR3: CASSHGPQADYGYTF
size: .; D: .; J: TRBJ1-6; V: TRBV5-1; DNA: TGCGCCAGCAGCTTGGAAAGTAATTCACCCCTCCACTTT; CDR3: CASSLESNSPLHF
size: .; D: .; J: TRBJ1-1; V: TRBV27; DNA: TGTGCCAGCAGACCTACAGGGAACGCTGAAGCTTTCTTT; CDR3: CASRPTGNAEAFF
size: .; D: TRBD1; J: TRBJ1-1; V: TRBV12-3/TRBV12-4; DNA: TGTGCCAGCAGACCGTCTCGGACAGGGAAGGCTTTCTTT; CDR3: CASRPSRTGKAFF
size: .; D: TRBD1; J: TRBJ2-5; V: TRBV30; DNA: TGTGCCTGGAGTGTACAGGGGGCCTATTCTCGAGAGACCCAGTACTTC; CDR3: CAWSVQGAYSRETQYF
size: .; D: .; J: TRBJ1-6; V: TRBV19; DNA: TGTGCCAGTAGTTTCTTCAGTAATTCACCCCTCCACTTT; CDR3: CASSFFSNSPLHF
size: once; D: TRBD1; J: TRBJ2-3; V: TRBV12-3/TRBV12-4; DNA: TGTGCCAGCCGGGACAGGGTGGGAGATACGCAGTATTTT; CDR3: CASRDRVGDTQYF
size: .; D: .; J: TRBJ1-5; V: TRBV6-4; DNA: TGTGCCAGCAGCCCGGCCGTGAATCAGCCCCAGCATTTT; CDR3: CASSPAVNQPQHF
size: once; D: .; J: TRBJ2-7; V: TRBV5-5; DNA: TGTGCCAGCAGCCCCCATCGCGGCGGGGCGAACTACGAGCAGTACTTC; CDR3: CASSPHRGGANYEQYF
size: .; D: TRBD2; J: TRBJ2-5; V: TRBV15; DNA: TGTGCCACCAGCGGCCCGCAAAGGGCGGGGGGAGAGACCCAGTACTTC; CDR3: CATSGPQRAGGETQYF
size: .; D: .; J: TRBJ1-1; V: TRBV4-1; DNA: TGCGCCAGCAGTCACAACCCCGAGACCATCATGAACACTGAAGCTTTCTTT; CDR3: CASSHNPETIMNTEAFF
size: .; D: TRBD1; J: TRBJ2-6; V: TRBV18; DNA: TGTGCCAGCTCACCTTTAGGACAGGGGGCTTTATCTGGGGCCAACGTCCTGACTTTC; CDR3: CASSPLGQGALSGANVLTF
size: few; D: .; J: TRBJ1-1; V: TRBV5-1; DNA: TGCGCCAGCAGCCCGGACCCCCACCCGAGGCCCACTGAAGCTTTCTTT; CDR3: CASSPDPHPRPTEAFF
size: .; D: .; J: TRBJ1-2; V: TRBV7-2; DNA: TGTGCCAGCAGCTACAGACGTCGGAACTATGGCTACACCTTC; CDR3: CASSYRRRNYGYTF